The clone carrying this T cell receptor (beta chain) was found a few times. The data are from a study of CD8 T cells in ankylosing spondylitis. Looked up from germline, CDR1 is MDHEN and CDR2 is SYDVKM. V lost 8 bases to trimming and J lost 5 bases, with 18 bases between them. The length of the CDR3 is 14 residues. In TCRdb, the 5' RACE reads were re-called with MiXCR into one record per CDR3 protein. The sample contains under 150,000 distinct CDR3 sequences, roughly 8% of which appear only once. The rearrangement links TRBV28 to TRBJ1-1; tentatively, D is TRBD1 (5 bases). Source material: synovial fluid, either unsorted or a sorted T cell fraction (not recorded which). This TCR was recovered from a male donor with ankylosing spondylitis. The CDR3 DNA sequence: TGTGCCAGCCGTACCGGAGAGGGGCTAACTGAAGCTTTCTTT. This translates into CASRTGEGLTEAFF.